This is a list of T cell receptor beta chains from one sample in a study of post-analysis software for immune sequencing data. TCRdb passed the PCR reads through MiXCR, listing each CDR3 protein once. The data hold roughly 700,000 distinct CDR3 sequences, with 25% to 30% observed a single time. The sequenced sample consisted of blood. The origin of the receptors is a girl aged 5-17 years with multiple sclerosis. CDR3s include the opening cysteine and the closing phenylalanine or tryptophan. A D gene is named only where the DNA matches it firmly. Size is stated for part of the rows, as once, few or many counts, or as a class when the clone is expanded.

D: TRBD1; size: .; V: TRBV2; J: TRBJ2-7; CDR3: CASSEDRGPSYEQYF; DNA: TGTGCCAGCAGTGAGGACAGGGGTCCCTCCTACGAGCAGTACTTC
D: .; size: .; V: TRBV6-6; J: TRBJ2-1; CDR3: CASTYMTEQFF; DNA: TGTGCCAGCACTTATATGACTGAGCAGTTCTTC
D: .; size: .; V: TRBV20-1; J: TRBJ1-4; CDR3: CSATALATNEKLFF; DNA: TGCAGTGCTACAGCGCTTGCAACTAATGAAAAGCTGTTTTTT
D: TRBD1; size: .; V: TRBV9; J: TRBJ1-2; CDR3: CASSTSGTATRYTF; DNA: TGTGCCAGCAGCACAAGTGGGACAGCGACACGCTACACCTTC
D: .; size: .; V: TRBV13; J: TRBJ2-5; CDR3: CASSCEVAPGVQYF; DNA: TGTGCCAGCAGCTGCGAGGTAGCTCCGGGTGTGCAGTACTTC
D: .; size: .; V: TRBV12-3/TRBV12-4; J: TRBJ1-1; CDR3: CASRLRSSRTRTDPEAFF; DNA: TGTGCCAGCAGATTGCGGAGTTCACGGACAAGAACGGATCCTGAAGCTTTCTTT
D: TRBD1; size: .; V: TRBV6-5; J: TRBJ2-1; CDR3: CASSYFAGGYNEQFF; DNA: TGTGCCAGCAGTTACTTTGCAGGGGGCTACAATGAGCAGTTCTTC
D: .; size: few; V: TRBV21-1; J: TRBJ2-7; CDR3: CASKGGTGCIFGQYF; DNA: TGTGCCAGCAAGGGCGGGACAGGGTGTATTTTCGGGCAGTACTTC
D: .; size: few; V: TRBV18; J: TRBJ2-1; CDR3: CASSQSISGNEQFF; DNA: TGTGCCAGCTCTCAGTCGATCAGCGGCAATGAGCAGTTCTTC
D: .; size: .; V: TRBV20-1; J: TRBJ1-4; CDR3: CSAGSPGRTEKLFF; DNA: TGCAGTGCCGGGAGTCCAGGGCGGACTGAAAAACTGTTTTTT
D: .; size: few; V: TRBV12-3/TRBV12-4; J: TRBJ2-7; CDR3: CASSSTRASSYEQYF; DNA: TGTGCCAGTAGTTCCACCAGGGCCAGCTCCTACGAGCAGTACTTC
D: TRBD2; size: .; V: TRBV3-1; J: TRBJ2-1; CDR3: CASSHEGLAGVYNEQFF; DNA: TGTGCCAGCAGCCATGAGGGACTAGCGGGAGTCTACAATGAGCAGTTCTTC
D: TRBD1; size: .; V: TRBV2; J: TRBJ1-5; CDR3: CASSGNRDRGGINQPQHF; DNA: TGTGCCAGCAGTGGGAACAGGGACAGGGGCGGGATCAATCAGCCCCAGCATTTT
D: TRBD2; size: few; V: TRBV20-1; J: TRBJ2-1; CDR3: CSARRGLAGYNEQFF; DNA: TGCAGTGCTAGAAGGGGACTAGCGGGTTACAATGAGCAGTTCTTC
D: TRBD1; size: few; V: TRBV7-9; J: TRBJ2-7; CDR3: CASSVRDRGIYEQYF; DNA: TGTGCCAGCAGCGTCCGGGACAGGGGGATCTACGAGCAGTACTTC
D: .; size: .; V: TRBV6-1; J: TRBJ2-4; CDR3: CASSEGGRTLDIQYF; DNA: TGTGCCAGCAGTGAAGGCGGACGGACGCTCGACATTCAGTACTTC
D: .; size: once; V: TRBV20-1; J: TRBJ1-2; CDR3: CSAEDRLGYTF; DNA: TGCAGTGCCGAAGACAGGTTGGGCTACACCTTC
D: .; size: few; V: TRBV2; J: TRBJ1-5; CDR3: CASSEGVAQHF; DNA: TGTGCCAGCAGTGAAGGTGTAGCCCAGCATTTT
D: TRBD2; size: few; V: TRBV15; J: TRBJ2-1; CDR3: CATSTGGGSFFFRNNEQFF; DNA: TGTGCCACCAGCACCGGCGGCGGGAGCTTCTTTTTCCGCAACAATGAGCAGTTCTTC
D: TRBD1; size: .; V: TRBV7-7; J: TRBJ2-5; CDR3: CASSKQGPQETQYF; DNA: TGTGCCAGCAGTAAACAGGGGCCCCAAGAGACCCAGTACTTC
D: .; size: .; V: TRBV28; J: TRBJ2-7; CDR3: CASSQVPPFRESYEQYF; DNA: TGTGCCAGCAGTCAGGTTCCCCCATTCAGGGAGTCCTACGAGCAGTACTTC
D: .; size: .; V: TRBV20-1; J: TRBJ2-3; CDR3: CRAGRTSTDTQYF; DNA: TGCAGGGCCGGGCGGACTAGCACAGATACGCAGTATTTT
D: .; size: .; V: TRBV7-2; J: TRBJ2-2; CDR3: CASILGPGATGELFF; DNA: TGTGCCAGCATCCTCGGTCCAGGGGCCACCGGGGAGCTGTTTTTT
D: TRBD2; size: .; V: TRBV20-1; J: TRBJ2-7; CDR3: CSARPGLAGGREQYF; DNA: TGCAGTGCTAGGCCCGGACTAGCGGGAGGTCGGGAGCAGTACTTC
D: .; size: few; V: TRBV9; J: TRBJ2-1; CDR3: CASSDGQRLAEQFF; DNA: TGTGCCAGCAGCGACGGACAGCGCCTCGCGGAGCAGTTCTTC
D: .; size: .; V: TRBV20-1; J: TRBJ2-3; CDR3: CSGLRPSTDTQYF; DNA: TGCAGTGGGTTGCGACCTAGCACAGATACGCAGTATTTT
D: TRBD1; size: few; V: TRBV27; J: TRBJ2-7; CDR3: CASSKPFGTGDREQYF; DNA: TGTGCCAGCAGCAAACCCTTCGGGACAGGGGATCGCGAGCAGTACTTC
D: .; size: few; V: TRBV7-2; J: TRBJ1-4; CDR3: CASSPLRDNEKLFF; DNA: TGTGCCAGCAGCCCCCTTCGGGATAATGAAAAACTGTTTTTT
D: .; size: once; V: TRBV4-1; J: TRBJ2-5; CDR3: CATGAGSETQYF; DNA: TGCGCCACTGGGGCGGGGTCTGAGACCCAGTACTTC